A single sample gave rise to the 28 T cell receptor beta chains below, sequenced in a study of memory CD4+ T cells and cytomegalovirus serostatus. Single viable CD3+CD4+CD8-CD45RO+ cells were sorted as the memory CD4+ T cells. TCRdb keeps only in-frame clones here, not all; method: immunoSEQ multiplex PCR. The profile covers some 64,000 clones, with roughly 80% appearing a single time and about 0.88% taken by the ten largest. The sequenced sample consisted of memory CD4+ T cells from blood. These receptors were obtained from an adult in good health and CMV-seronegative.

This chain joins TRBV28 and TRBJ1-4; the match to TRBD1 covers 7 bases. This CDR3 contains 15 residues. The junction had 13 bases not matched to a gene; V was cut back by 8 bases and J by 7 bases. Looked up from germline, CDR1 is MDHEN and CDR2 is SYDVKM. The CDR3 here is CASRPQGGFTEKLFF. The CDR3 bases are TGTGCCAGCCGCCCTCAGGGGGGATTTACTGAAAAACTGTTTTTT.

J is TRBJ2-1 and V is TRBV5-4; tentatively, D is TRBD2 (6 bases). V lost 1 base and J 6 bases, leaving 11 bases between the germline ends. Looked up from germline, CDR1 is SGHNT and CDR2 is YYREEE (reference sequence). This CDR3 is built from 14 residues. CDR3 coding DNA: TGTGCCAGCAGCTTGACTAGCACAGGCAATGAGCAGTTCTTC. It translates to CASSLTSTGNEQFF.

The chain has TRBV11-2 and TRBJ2-2, with D possibly being TRBD1 or TRBD2 (5 bases each). Germline values: CDR1 SGHAT, CDR2 FQNNGV. The CDR3 sequence is 18 residues long. The germline V and J ends were trimmed by 0 bases and 2 bases, with 16 bases remaining between them. CDR3 sequence reads: CASSLDRRGGLNTGELFF. The DNA for the CDR3 is TGTGCCAGCAGCTTAGACCGACGGGGCGGTCTCAACACCGGGGAGCTGTTTTTT.

A single count supports this clone. V gene TRBV7-3 combines with J gene TRBJ2-2, with 10 bases matching TRBD2. V lost 3 bases, J lost 6 bases, and 7 bases stayed unmatched. CDR1 and CDR2 (germline): SGHTA, FQGTGA. The CDR3 spans 16 residues. Here the CDR3 reads CASSLYGTSASGELFF. The CDR3 DNA follows: TGTGCCAGCAGCTTGTACGGGACTAGCGCGTCCGGGGAGCTGTTTTTT.

This clone was seen only a few times. The rearrangement uses TRBV7-3 and TRBJ1-1; D is ambiguous. Trimming pared 5 bases from V and 1 base from J, leaving 8 bases between. The length of the CDR3 is 13 residues. Germline V gives CDR1 SGHTA, CDR2 FQGTGA. CDR3 sequence: CASSPLGNTEAFF. CDR3 DNA: TGTGCCAGCAGCCCCTTGGGGAACACTGAAGCTTTCTTT.

The chain recombines TRBV2 with TRBJ1-3; no definite D call. Germline CDR1 is SNHLY and CDR2 is FYNNEI. CDR3 length: 12 residues. Trimming shortened V by 8 bases and J by 3 bases, and 8 bases separated the two germline ends. The CDR3 spells CASGVFGNTIYF. In DNA, the CDR3 is TGTGCCAGCGGGGTTTTTGGAAACACCATATATTTT.

V is TRBV7-9 and J is TRBJ1-1, with a tentative D call TRBD1 (6 bases). Germline lookup yields CDR1 SEHNR and CDR2 FQNEAQ (reference sequence). Trimming removed 2 bases at V and 0 bases at J, with 10 bases between. The CDR3 has 15 residues. CDR3 loop: CASSLRQAMNTEAFF. The CDR3 coding sequence is TGTGCCAGCAGCTTAAGACAGGCGATGAACACTGAAGCTTTCTTT. The full variable domain, rest sourced from reference TRBV7-9 and TRBJ1-1, is DTGVSQNPRHKITKRGQNVTFRCDPISEHNRLYWYRQTLGQGPEFLTYFQNEAQLEKSRLLSDRFSAERPKGSFSTLEIQRTEQGDSAMYLCASSLRQAMNTEAFFGQGTRLTVV.

Only a few counts were recorded for this clone. CDR3 DNA: TGTGCCAGTAGTATAGATGGGCAGGTCTTCGCCTACGAGCAGTACTTC. Amino acid sequence: CASSIDGQVFAYEQYF. This chain uses TRBV19 with TRBJ2-7; no definite D call. Looked up from germline, CDR1 is LNHDA and CDR2 is SQIVND (reference sequence). V was trimmed by 0 bases and J by 2 bases, leaving 14 bases between them. This CDR3 region has 16 residues. The full variable domain, in which reference TRBV19 and TRBJ2-7 provide the parts outside the CDR3, is DGGITQSPKYLFRKEGQNVTLSCEQNLNHDAMYWYRQDPGQGLRLIYYSQIVNDFQKGDIAEGYSVSREKKESFPLTVTSAQKNPTAFYLCASSIDGQVFAYEQYFGPGTRLTVT.

This clone was observed once. V and J are TRBV7-7 and TRBJ2-3, with 8 positions matching TRBD1. The V segment lost 4 bases and the J segment 8 bases; nucleotides outside the gene matches: 5. This CDR3 has 13 residues. Per the germline V gene, CDR1 is SSHAT and CDR2 is FNYEAQ (reference sequence). CDR3 DNA sequence: TGTGCCAGCAGCTCTGACAGGGGAGGTACGCAGTATTTT. Its translation: CASSSDRGGTQYF.

CDR3 nucleotide sequence: TGCAGCGTTGAAGAGTGGACAGCCCAAGAGACCCAGTACTTC. Translated, it gives CSVEEWTAQETQYF. The chain couples TRBV29-1 to TRBJ2-5; tentatively, D is TRBD1 (6 bases). This CDR3 is built from 14 residues. Germline V CDR1 and CDR2: SQVTM, ANQGSEA. The V end was cut by 0 bases, the J end by 1 base, with 9 bases between.

This sequence joins TRBV6-6 and TRBJ1-2; D gene ambiguous. The V end lost 1 base, the J end lost 4 bases, and 7 bases lay between the germline ends. The CDR3 sequence is 13 residues long. Germline CDR1 and CDR2: MNHNY and SVGAGI (reference sequence). The CDR3 bases are TGTGCCAGCAGTTACTTACCCTCCTATGGCTACACCTTC. This codes for CASSYLPSYGYTF.

DNA of the CDR3: TGTGCCAGCAGCTTAACGAGTTCGAACAGTAGGAATGGCTATGGCTACACCTTC. Translating gives CASSLTSSNSRNGYGYTF. V usage is TRBV7-3 and J usage is TRBJ1-2; D is uncertain. V was shortened by 0 bases and J by 4 bases, with 21 bases between the two germline ends. CDR3 length: 18 residues. CDR1 is SGHTA and CDR2 is FQGTGA in the germline V gene. Variable domain in full (rest from reference TRBV7-3 and TRBJ1-2): GAGVSQTPSNKVTEKGKYVELRCDPISGHTALYWYRQSLGQGPEFLIYFQGTGAADDSGLPNDRFFAVRPEGSVSTLKIQRTERGDSAVYLCASSLTSSNSRNGYGYTFGSGTRLTVV.

V usage is TRBV7-8 and J usage is TRBJ1-2; D is ambiguous. The CDR3 consists of 15 residues. V lost 1 base to trimming and J lost 2 bases, with 11 bases between them. Germline-derived CDR1 and CDR2 are SGHVS and FQNEAQ. The CDR3 region is CASSLEGRNNYGYTF. CDR3 coding DNA: TGTGCCAGCAGCTTAGAGGGCAGAAACAACTATGGCTACACCTTC.

The chain joins TRBV2 to TRBJ1-5; D unclear. Deletions cut 4 bases from V and 3 bases from J, with 10 bases between. Looked up from germline, CDR1 is SNHLY and CDR2 is FYNNEI. The CDR3 extends over 14 amino acids. The CDR3 region has the DNA TGTGCCAGCAGTGCTGAAGGGTTCAATCAGCCCCAGCATTTT. Its protein product is CASSAEGFNQPQHF.

The chain couples TRBV6-1 to TRBJ2-2; 10 positions agree with TRBD2. The CDR3 totals 15 residues. With V trimmed by 7 bases and J by 6 bases, 8 bases remained unmatched. The germline V gene has CDR1 MNHNS and CDR2 SASEGT. The CDR3 protein is CASKLQREGSGELFF. Here the CDR3 DNA reads TGTGCCAGCAAACTCCAGCGGGAGGGCTCCGGGGAGCTGTTTTTT.

CDR3 in amino acids: CASRLGANTGELFF. CDR3 coding DNA: TGTGCCAGCAGGTTGGGCGCGAACACCGGGGAGCTGTTTTTT. The chain links TRBV27 to TRBJ2-2; D not resolved. The CDR3 totals 14 residues. Germline V gene lookup returns CDR1 MNHEY and CDR2 SMNVEV (reference sequence). V dropped 6 bases and J dropped 0 bases, with 8 bases sitting between them.

The chain carries TRBV9 and TRBJ2-3; D is uncertain. There are 12 residues in the CDR3. The V end was cut by 2 bases, the J end by 6 bases, with 7 bases between. Germline CDR1 is SGDLS and CDR2 is YYNGEE. The CDR3 region has the DNA TGTGCCAGCAGCGTGGGGTCGGATACGCAGTATTTT. The encoded protein is CASSVGSDTQYF.

The gene calls are TRBV28 and TRBJ2-2; TRBD2 matches at 9 bases. The CDR3 has 15 amino acids. CDR1 is MDHEN and CDR2 is SYDVKM in the germline V gene. Trimming took 5 bases from V and 0 from J; bases not matched to a gene: 1. CDR3 nucleotides: TGTGCCAGCAGTCCTAGCGGGACGAACACCGGGGAGCTGTTTTTT. Amino acid sequence: CASSPSGTNTGELFF. The full variable domain, its missing parts supplied by reference TRBV28 and TRBJ2-2, is DVKVTQSSRYLVKRTGEKVFLECVQDMDHENMFWYRQDPGLGLRLIYFSYDVKMKEKGDIPEGYSVSREKKERFSLILESASTNQTSMYLCASSPSGTNTGELFFGEGSRLTVL.

On this clone: The sample holds other DNA sequences that translate to the same CDR3. The chain carries TRBV5-1 and TRBJ2-6; no definite D call. Germline V gives CDR1 SGHRS, CDR2 YFSETQ. Trimming left V 0 bases short and J 0 bases short, with 4 bases between. The CDR3 is 15 amino acids. CDR3 coding DNA: TGCGCCAGCAGCTTGGAAGGCTCTGGGGCCAACGTCCTGACTTTC. This gives the protein CASSLEGSGANVLTF.

This rearrangement joins TRBV2 to TRBJ1-2, with D perhaps matching TRBD1 (5 bases). Germline V gene lookup returns CDR1 SNHLY and CDR2 FYNNEI. The CDR3 totals 14 residues. Trimming left V 7 bases short and J 2 bases short, with 14 bases between. CDR3 residues: CASTWDGGNYGYTF. The CDR3 DNA reads as TGTGCCAGCACCTGGGACGGGGGGAACTATGGCTACACCTTC.

This clone was seen once. The CDR3 here is CASSLQAGSGANVLTF. CDR3 nucleotides: TGTGCCAGCAGCCTCCAAGCGGGGTCTGGGGCCAACGTCCTGACTTTC. The V gene is TRBV21-1, the J gene TRBJ2-6; the D call in the table, TRBD2, was not verified against the DNA. TRBV21-1 is shown as a pseudogene. This CDR3 has 16 residues.

The V call is TRBV25-1, the J call TRBJ1-3, with a tentative D call TRBD1 (6 bases). The V gene's germline CDR1 is MGHDK and CDR2 SYGVNS. V lost 0 bases, J lost 3 bases, and 15 bases lay in between. This CDR3 contains 17 residues. The chain's CDR3 is CASSEYGGHIFGNTIYF. In DNA form, the CDR3 reads TGTGCCAGCAGTGAATATGGGGGGCATATCTTTGGAAACACCATATATTTT.

This clone was seen only a few times. The chain joins TRBV6-6 to TRBJ1-2, with no clear D. The CDR3 runs to 11 residues. Per the germline V gene, CDR1 is MNHNY and CDR2 is SVGAGI (reference sequence). V was cut by 4 bases and J by 5 bases, with 5 bases left in between. The DNA for the CDR3 is TGTGCCAGCAGTTTTGGTTATGGCTACACCTTC. Translating it yields CASSFGYGYTF.

This clone was seen only once. The sample carries other DNA sequences with the same CDR3. This chain connects TRBV5-1 to TRBJ1-2; 7 bases fit TRBD1. Looked up from germline, CDR1 is SGHRS and CDR2 is YFSETQ. V lost 3 bases, J lost 3 bases, and 5 bases stayed unmatched. CDR3 length: 14 residues. In DNA form, the CDR3 reads TGCGCCAGCAGCTCTGGAACAGGGGACTATGGCTACACCTTC. It is translated as CASSSGTGDYGYTF.

The sample holds a few counts of this clone. CDR3 loop: CASSDQGGYTF. The CDR3, as DNA: TGTGCCAGCAGCGACCAGGGTGGCTACACCTTC. The chain is built from TRBV6-5 and TRBJ1-2; D may be TRBD1 (5 bases). CDR3 length: 11 residues. V lost 6 bases and J lost 7, with 9 bases in between. Germline V lookup: CDR1 MNHEY, CDR2 SVGAGI.

V gene TRBV21-1 combines with J gene TRBJ2-3; the table's TRBD2 call for D was not verified on the DNA. TRBV21-1 is a pseudogene segment. This CDR3 has 18 residues. CDR3 DNA sequence: TGTGCCAGCAGCATTGGACTAGCGGGGGGCCAATGCACAGATACGCAGTATTTT. Translation gives CASSIGLAGGQCTDTQYF.

This clone has just a few counts. The chain combines TRBV6-5 with TRBJ1-2; D possibly corresponds to TRBD1 (5 bases). V dropped 5 bases and J dropped 2 bases, with 15 bases sitting between them. There are 15 residues in the CDR3. Germline values: CDR1 MNHEY, CDR2 SVGAGI. Here the CDR3 DNA reads TGTGCCAGCAGTCAGACACGGGACGACAACTATGGCTACACCTTC. It codes for CASSQTRDDNYGYTF.

The chain combines TRBV7-9 with TRBJ2-1, with TRBD2 matching 13 bases. This CDR3 comprises 14 residues. After removal of 5 bases from V and 9 bases from J, the junction contained 4 bases not matched to a gene. Germline CDR1 reads SEHNR; CDR2 reads FQNEAQ (reference sequence). The CDR3 DNA reads TGTGCCAGCAGCACACTAGCGGGGGGGAGTGAGCAGTTCTTC. Translation: CASSTLAGGSEQFF.